This TCR beta chain is drawn from a study of neoadjuvant nivolumab and ipilimumab in lung cancer. The study, taken as a whole, reports: Only a small number of samples underwent TCR sequencing. Compared with tumor-adjacent uninvolved lung, resected tumors showed greater richness and clonality. Blood richness before therapy tracked richness in tumors resected after neoadjuvant therapy. Only two of four nivolumab-treated tumors gained richness and clonality by surgery.

Concerning this clone itself: What it binds is not known.

CDR3 size: 11 residues. Germline V CDR1 and CDR2: MNHNS, SASEGT. V lost 7 bases and J 4 bases, leaving 7 bases between the germline ends. Profiling relied on immunoSEQ multiplex PCR, and the TCRdb table lists in-frame clones only, not all of them. The sample has 25,000 to 35,000 clones, 90% seen once. The chain has TRBV6-1 and TRBJ1-2, with D hard to call. The receptor's source is an adult with non-small cell lung cancer. Sample: peripheral blood, taken after neoadjuvant nivolumab, alone or with ipilimumab, at or shortly before surgery. The CDR3: CASMGFYGYTF. DNA for the CDR3: TGTGCCAGCATGGGGTTCTATGGCTACACCTTC.